This T cell receptor (beta chain) emerged from a study of blood T cell repertoires in COVID-19. The protocol was immunoSEQ multiplex PCR, while the TCRdb copy is restricted to in-frame clones and leaves out a portion. The repertoire consists of 140,000 to 150,000 clones, with about nine tenths occurring once and the leading ten covering approximately 40%. V was clipped by 4 bases and J by 2 bases; unmatched bases: 9. The CDR3 runs to 15 residues. The V gene's germline CDR1 is SGHDT and CDR2 YYEEEE. The rearrangement links TRBV5-6 to TRBJ2-7; 7 bases match TRBD1. The clonotype originates from a man in his fifties who had recovered from COVID-19. Sequences were obtained from peripheral blood. The CDR3 loop reads CASSDTGATTYEQYF. In DNA, the CDR3 is TGTGCCAGCAGCGATACAGGGGCCACGACCTACGAGCAGTACTTC.